The rows below give T cell receptor beta chains drawn from one sample of a study of metastatic and nonmetastatic thyroid tumors. With MiXCR, TCRdb called clones anew from the PCR reads. The table has 30,000 to 45,000 clones, more than 25% seen once. Specimen: blood. The source is a male donor with papillary thyroid cancer or a benign thyroid nodule (not recorded which). Some clones in this sample may be carry-over from other donors' samples. CDR3s include the opening cysteine and the closing phenylalanine or tryptophan. The D gene is left open where the match is weak. Not every row has a clone size; where given, it reads once, few, many or a size class.

CDR3 length: 18; clone size: .; J gene: TRBJ1-1; D gene: TRBD1; V gene: TRBV28; CDR3 protein: CASSLEGRGYLGYTEAFF; CDR3 DNA: TGTGCCAGCAGTTTAGAGGGCAGGGGGTATTTGGGGTACACTGAAGCTTTCTTT
CDR3 length: 15; clone size: few; J gene: TRBJ2-3; D gene: .; V gene: TRBV12-3/TRBV12-4; CDR3 protein: CASGSVTRDTDTQYF; CDR3 DNA: TGTGCCAGCGGCTCCGTGACACGGGACACAGATACGCAGTATTTT
CDR3 length: 13; clone size: .; J gene: TRBJ2-2; D gene: .; V gene: TRBV20-1; CDR3 protein: CSAIITGTGELFF; CDR3 DNA: TGCAGTGCTATTATCACAGGCACCGGGGAGCTGTTTTTT
CDR3 length: 14; clone size: medium-sized; J gene: TRBJ1-2; D gene: .; V gene: TRBV20-1; CDR3 protein: CSADNAASNYGYTF; CDR3 DNA: TGCAGTGCGGACAATGCTGCGTCCAACTATGGCTACACCTTC
CDR3 length: 15; clone size: .; J gene: TRBJ2-7; D gene: .; V gene: TRBV7-9; CDR3 protein: CASSVTVGLQYEQYF; CDR3 DNA: TGTGCCAGCAGCGTTACTGTGGGACTTCAATACGAGCAGTACTTC
CDR3 length: 17; clone size: many; J gene: TRBJ2-1; D gene: TRBD2; V gene: TRBV19; CDR3 protein: CASTLGLAGGPRGEQFF; CDR3 DNA: TGTGCCAGTACCCTGGGACTAGCGGGAGGGCCGCGGGGTGAGCAGTTCTTC
CDR3 length: 15; clone size: .; J gene: TRBJ1-2; D gene: .; V gene: TRBV4-2; CDR3 protein: CASSQASGTNYGYTF; CDR3 DNA: TGTGCCAGCAGCCAAGCTTCCGGGACAAACTATGGCTACACCTTC
CDR3 length: 13; clone size: many; J gene: TRBJ1-3; D gene: .; V gene: TRBV14; CDR3 protein: CASSQSTGNTIYF; CDR3 DNA: TGTGCCAGCAGCCAATCCACTGGAAACACCATATATTTT
CDR3 length: 17; clone size: .; J gene: TRBJ1-5; D gene: TRBD1; V gene: TRBV20-1; CDR3 protein: CSARSDRGRANNQPQHF; CDR3 DNA: TGCAGTGCTAGATCCGACAGGGGGAGGGCTAACAATCAGCCCCAGCATTTT
CDR3 length: 14; clone size: few; J gene: TRBJ2-5; D gene: .; V gene: TRBV4-3; CDR3 protein: CASSQDRHGETQYF; CDR3 DNA: TGCGCCAGCAGCCAAGATCGACATGGGGAGACCCAGTACTTC
CDR3 length: 13; clone size: .; J gene: TRBJ2-1; D gene: .; V gene: TRBV7-2; CDR3 protein: CASSFGLSNEQFF; CDR3 DNA: TGTGCCAGCAGCTTCGGACTATCCAATGAGCAGTTCTTC